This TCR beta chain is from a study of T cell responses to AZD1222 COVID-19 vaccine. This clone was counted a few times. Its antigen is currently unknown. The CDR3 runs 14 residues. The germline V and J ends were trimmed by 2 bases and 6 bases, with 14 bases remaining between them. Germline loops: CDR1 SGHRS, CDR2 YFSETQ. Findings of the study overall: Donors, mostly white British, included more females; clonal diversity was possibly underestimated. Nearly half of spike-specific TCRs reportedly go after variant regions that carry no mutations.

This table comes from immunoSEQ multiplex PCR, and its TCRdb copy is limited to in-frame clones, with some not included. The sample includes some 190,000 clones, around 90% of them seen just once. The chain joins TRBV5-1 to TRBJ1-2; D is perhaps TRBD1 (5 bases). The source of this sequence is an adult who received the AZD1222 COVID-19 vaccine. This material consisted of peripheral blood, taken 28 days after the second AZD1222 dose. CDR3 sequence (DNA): TGCGCCAGCAGCTTCGGTGCGAGGGGCGATGGCTACACCTTC. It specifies CASSFGARGDGYTF.